The T cell receptor (beta chain) described here comes from a study of shared clonotypes between healthy human individuals. Positive CCR7 selection of CD45RO-negative cells yielded the naive CD8 cells, and terminally differentiated effector memory CD45RA+ cells were excluded. The study's findings and limits: Having only a few donors restricted how much genetic and exposure-history diversity was captured. Naive subsets, compared against memory subsets, generally had larger estimated richness values.

Turning to this clone: Its target is not known.

The CDR3 runs to 14 residues. J gave up 4 bases and V 4 bases, and 6 bases lay outside the gene matches. Germline CDR1 and CDR2: SNHLY and FYNNEI. Sequencing used immunoSEQ multiplex PCR; TCRdb keeps in-frame clones, though not all of them. There are about 1.9 million clones in the sample; 85% to 95% occur only once, and about 1.7% lies in the top ten. The rearrangement links TRBV2 to TRBJ2-7, with TRBD1 matching over 8 bases. What was sequenced was naive CD8+ T cells from PBMCs. The source of this sequence is a man younger than 30 in good health. Some clones in this sample may be carry-over from other donors' samples. CDR3 in DNA: TGTGCCAGCAGTGTGGGCAGGGGGCTGTACGAGCAGTACTTC. Its translation: CASSVGRGLYEQYF.